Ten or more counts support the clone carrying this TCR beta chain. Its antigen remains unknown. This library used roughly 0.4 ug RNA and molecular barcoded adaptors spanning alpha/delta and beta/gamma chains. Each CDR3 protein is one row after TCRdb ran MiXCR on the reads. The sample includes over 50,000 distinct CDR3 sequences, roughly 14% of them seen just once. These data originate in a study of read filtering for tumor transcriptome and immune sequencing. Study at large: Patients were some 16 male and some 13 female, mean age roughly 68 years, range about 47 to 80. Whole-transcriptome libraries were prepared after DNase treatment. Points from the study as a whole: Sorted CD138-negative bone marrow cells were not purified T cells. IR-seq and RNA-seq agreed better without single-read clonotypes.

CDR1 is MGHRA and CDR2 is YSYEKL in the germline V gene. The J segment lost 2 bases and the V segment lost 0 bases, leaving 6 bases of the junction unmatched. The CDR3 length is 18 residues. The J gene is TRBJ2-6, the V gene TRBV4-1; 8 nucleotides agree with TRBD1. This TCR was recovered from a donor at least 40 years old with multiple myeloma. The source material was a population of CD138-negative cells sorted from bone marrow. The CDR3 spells CASSQEGQGLPGANVLTF. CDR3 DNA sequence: TGCGCCAGCAGCCAAGAAGGACAGGGCCTTCCTGGGGCCAACGTCCTGACTTTC.